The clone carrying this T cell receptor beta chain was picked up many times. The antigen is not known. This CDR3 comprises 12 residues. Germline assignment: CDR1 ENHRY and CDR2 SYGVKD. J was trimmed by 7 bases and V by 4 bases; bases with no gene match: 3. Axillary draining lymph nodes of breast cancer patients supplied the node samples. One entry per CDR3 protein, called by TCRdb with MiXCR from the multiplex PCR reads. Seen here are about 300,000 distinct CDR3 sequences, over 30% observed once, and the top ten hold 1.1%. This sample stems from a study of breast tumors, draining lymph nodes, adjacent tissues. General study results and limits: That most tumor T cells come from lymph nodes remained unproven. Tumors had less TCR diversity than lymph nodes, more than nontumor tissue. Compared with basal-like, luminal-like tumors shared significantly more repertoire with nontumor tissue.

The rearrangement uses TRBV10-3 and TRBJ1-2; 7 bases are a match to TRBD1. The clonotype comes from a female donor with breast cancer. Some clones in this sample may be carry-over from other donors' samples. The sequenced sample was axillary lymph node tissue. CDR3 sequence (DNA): TGTGCCATCAGTGGACAGGGAAGTGGCTACACCTTC. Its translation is CAISGQGSGYTF.